Shown below are 18 T cell receptor beta chains from a single sample sequenced in a study of OX40 agonist ivuxolimab in advanced cancers. Libraries were prepared by immunoSEQ multiplex PCR; TCRdb keeps only in-frame clonotypes and omits some of them. Altogether some 58,000 clones are present, about 89% being singletons, with the ten largest covering approximately 0.78%. This specimen was CD4+ or CD8+ T cells sorted from blood, taken in a trial of the OX40 agonist ivuxolimab. The source of these receptors is an adult with an advanced solid tumor such as melanoma, head and neck, liver or kidney cancer.

The chain is built from TRBV27 and TRBJ2-1, with unresolved D. CDR3 size: 13 residues. Trimming stripped 6 bases from V and 3 bases from J, with 9 bases between. Germline values: CDR1 MNHEY, CDR2 SMNVEV (reference sequence). The CDR3 nucleotides are TGTGCCAGCAGACGGACGGACTACAATGAGCAGTTCTTC. Its protein product is CASRRTDYNEQFF.

Only one count was recorded for this clone. The chain couples TRBV10-3 to TRBJ1-1; D unclear. This CDR3 is built from 14 residues. The germline V and J ends were trimmed by 3 bases and 4 bases, with 12 bases remaining between them. In germline, CDR1 is ENHRY, CDR2 SYGVKD. CDR3 sequence (DNA): TGTGCCATCAGTGAAGGGCCACACTCCACTGAAGCTTTCTTT. Protein product: CAISEGPHSTEAFF.

V is TRBV27 and J is TRBJ1-4; the match to TRBD1 covers 9 bases. J lost 5 bases, V lost 6 bases, and 4 bases had no gene match. Per germline, CDR1 MNHEY and CDR2 SMNVEV (reference sequence). This CDR3 has 14 residues. The CDR3 bases are TGTGCCAGCAGGGGACAGGGTTGGAATGAAAAACTGTTTTTT. Translating it yields CASRGQGWNEKLFF.

This chain connects TRBV19 to TRBJ2-5; 8 bases line up with TRBD1. This CDR3 has 16 amino acids. The germline V gene encodes CDR1 LNHDA and CDR2 SQIVND (reference sequence). The V segment lost 1 base and the J segment 1 base; nucleotides outside the gene matches: 5. CDR3 loop: CASSIGGTGGQETQYF. DNA for the CDR3: TGTGCCAGTAGTATAGGGGGGACAGGAGGCCAAGAGACCCAGTACTTC.

The CDR3 here is CASSLAALERGTSSYEQYF. The DNA of the CDR3 is TGTGCCAGCAGCTTAGCCGCCCTGGAGCGGGGGACGAGCTCCTACGAGCAGTACTTC. The J gene is TRBJ2-7, the V gene TRBV7-9; 8 bases match TRBD2. The CDR3 has 19 residues. V lost 0 bases, J lost 0 bases, and 13 bases stayed unmatched. Germline CDR1 is SEHNR and CDR2 is FQNEAQ (reference sequence).

In DNA form, the CDR3 reads TGTGCCAGCAGTTTTCGAGAGAATAGCAATCAGCCCCAGCATTTT. It yields the protein CASSFRENSNQPQHF. This chain connects TRBV27 to TRBJ1-5; no reliable D call. The germline gives CDR1 MNHEY, CDR2 SMNVEV (reference sequence). The CDR3 is 15 residues long. V gave up 3 bases and J gave up 0 bases, with 9 bases separating them.

This clone is a singleton in its sample. The chain employs TRBV5-1 and TRBJ2-3, with D perhaps matching TRBD1 (5 bases). The CDR3 covers 14 residues. V was pared by 4 bases and J by 2 bases, with 11 bases between. Germline-derived CDR1 and CDR2 are SGHRS and YFSETQ. The CDR3 spells CASSPLDNTDTQYF. For the CDR3, the DNA is TGCGCCAGCAGCCCGCTGGACAACACAGATACGCAGTATTTT.

The chain links TRBV29-1 to TRBJ2-3; unclear D gene. Trimming took off 5 bases at V and 1 base at J, with 13 bases between the two ends. The CDR3 is 14 amino acids. The germline CDR1 and CDR2 sequences are SQVTM and ANQGSEA. The CDR3 coding sequence is TGCAGCGTTCTAGGCAGCGCAGGCACAGATACGCAGTATTTT. Its translation: CSVLGSAGTDTQYF.

This chain joins TRBV5-5 and TRBJ2-5; weak D call: TRBD2 (7 bases). The germline CDR1 and CDR2 sequences are SGHKS and YYEKEE (reference sequence). With 0 bases removed from V and 1 base from J, the gap between germline ends came to 10 bases. CDR3 length: 15 residues. As DNA, the CDR3 is TGTGCCAGCAGCTTGGCGGGGGGCCCCCAAGAGACCCAGTACTTC. This sequence encodes CASSLAGGPQETQYF. The whole variable domain, remainder taken from reference TRBV5-5 and TRBJ2-5, is DAGVTQSPTHLIKTRGQQVTLRCSPISGHKSVSWYQQVLGQGPQFIFQYYEKEERGRGNFPDRFSARQFPNYSSELNVNALLLGDSALYLCASSLAGGPQETQYFGPGTRLLVL.

This clone appeared a few times. The CDR3 loop reads CACPGQGLSYGYTF. The CDR3 region has the DNA TGTGCCTGTCCGGGACAGGGCCTTTCCTATGGCTACACCTTC. The J gene is TRBJ1-2, the V gene TRBV30, with 9 bases identical to TRBD1. This CDR3 is 14 amino acids long. CDR1 is GTSNPN and CDR2 is SVGIG in the germline V gene (reference sequence). Trimming cost V 6 bases and J 4 bases; bases outside gene matches: 9.

This clone has a handful of counts. This rearrangement joins TRBV6-1 to TRBJ1-6; D is unclear. V lost 6 bases, J lost 8 bases, and 8 bases lay in between. The germline V gene encodes CDR1 MNHNS and CDR2 SASEGT. This CDR3 contains 12 residues. The CDR3 DNA reads as TGTGCCAGCAGCATCAGTTATTCACCCCTCCACTTT. Amino acid sequence: CASSISYSPLHF.

The chain uses TRBV5-7 and TRBJ2-5; the D call may be TRBD1 or TRBD2 (5 bases each). The J call may be faulty, since TRBJ2-7 better matches the DNA end. TRBV5-7 is flagged as an ORF with uncertain function. The CDR3 runs 15 residues. The CDR3 reads CASSTGPAASYEQYF. CDR3 coding DNA: TGTGCCAGCAGCACGGGACCGGCGGCCTCCTACGAGCAGTACTTC.

The V gene is TRBV10-1, the J gene TRBJ2-1, with TRBD2 matching over 8 bases. This CDR3 is built from 15 residues. V trimming: 4 bases; J trimming: 7 bases; junction bases outside the gene matches: 9. Germline CDR1 and CDR2: WNHNN and SYGVQD (reference sequence). The CDR3, as DNA: TGCGCCAGCAGTGCGACTAGCGAGAGGTGGAATGAGCAGTTCTTC. This encodes CASSATSERWNEQFF.

The V gene is TRBV5-1, the J gene TRBJ2-1; D call uncertain. CDR3 length: 13 residues. The ends were cut back, 3 bases at V and 10 bases at J, with 14 bases in the middle. The germline V gene has CDR1 SGHRS and CDR2 YFSETQ. The CDR3 region is CASSYVGGEEQFF. CDR3 DNA sequence: TGCGCCAGCAGCTACGTGGGTGGTGAAGAGCAGTTCTTC.

The chain recombines TRBV10-1 with TRBJ2-7; D remains ambiguous. Trimming pared 3 bases from V and 3 bases from J, leaving 9 bases between. The CDR3 is made up of 13 amino acids. The germline V gene has CDR1 WNHNN and CDR2 SYGVQD (reference sequence). CDR3 amino acids: CASSDGRVYEQYF. In DNA, the CDR3 is TGCGCCAGCAGTGACGGCAGAGTCTACGAGCAGTACTTC.

V usage is TRBV5-1 and J usage is TRBJ2-5; weak D call: TRBD2 (6 bases). Germline V gives CDR1 SGHRS, CDR2 YFSETQ. The V and J ends lost 0 bases and 5 bases respectively, with 14 bases between them. The CDR3 has 15 amino acids. The CDR3 sequence: CASSLVAAEGETQYF. The CDR3 DNA is TGCGCCAGCAGCTTGGTGGCAGCGGAGGGGGAGACCCAGTACTTC.

This chain joins TRBV6-1 and TRBJ2-3; D not certain. Trimming took off 10 bases at V and 6 bases at J, with 20 bases between the two ends. The CDR3 length is 14 residues. Germline CDR1 is MNHNS and CDR2 is SASEGT. CDR3 protein: CATSMGLTTDTQYF. CDR3 DNA sequence: TGTGCCACTAGTATGGGCCTCACCACGGATACGCAGTATTTT.

This chain connects TRBV19 to TRBJ2-1; D tentatively reads TRBD1 or TRBD2 (5 bases each). CDR3 length: 13 residues. The V end was cut by 6 bases, the J end by 12 bases, with 18 bases between. The germline CDR1 and CDR2 sequences are LNHDA and SQIVND (reference sequence). The CDR3 DNA reads TGTGCCAGTAGCCAAATATCGGGGCACCGGCAGTTCTTC. This codes for CASSQISGHRQFF.